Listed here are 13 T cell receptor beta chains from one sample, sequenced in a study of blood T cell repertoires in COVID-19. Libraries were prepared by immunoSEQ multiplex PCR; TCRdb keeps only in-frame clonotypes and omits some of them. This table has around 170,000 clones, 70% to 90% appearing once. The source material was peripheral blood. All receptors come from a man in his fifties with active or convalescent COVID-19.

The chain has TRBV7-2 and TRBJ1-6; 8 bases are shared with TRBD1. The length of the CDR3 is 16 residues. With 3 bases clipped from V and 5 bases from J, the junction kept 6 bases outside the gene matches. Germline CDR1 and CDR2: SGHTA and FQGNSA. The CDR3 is CASSFYRDRNNSPLHF. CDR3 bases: TGTGCCAGCAGCTTTTACCGGGACAGGAATAATTCACCCCTCCACTTT.

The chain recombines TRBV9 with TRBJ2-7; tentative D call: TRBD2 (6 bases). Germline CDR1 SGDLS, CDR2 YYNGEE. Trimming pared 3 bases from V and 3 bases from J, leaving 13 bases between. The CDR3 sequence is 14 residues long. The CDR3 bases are TGTGCCAGCAGCGACGGGGGAGCACTCTACGAGCAGTACTTC. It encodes CASSDGGALYEQYF. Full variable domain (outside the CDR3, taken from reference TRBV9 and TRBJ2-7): DSGVTQTPKHLITATGQRVTLRCSPRSGDLSVYWYQQSLDQGLQFLIQYYNGEERAKGNILERFSAQQFPDLHSELNLSSLELGDSALYFCASSDGGALYEQYFGPGTRLTVT.

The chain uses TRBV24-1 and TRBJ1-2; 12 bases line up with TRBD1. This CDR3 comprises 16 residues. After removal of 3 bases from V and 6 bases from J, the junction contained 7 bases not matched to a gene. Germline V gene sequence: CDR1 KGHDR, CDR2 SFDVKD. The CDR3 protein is CATSDTGTGGLHGYTF. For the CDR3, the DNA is TGTGCCACCAGTGATACCGGGACAGGGGGCCTTCATGGCTACACCTTC.

In DNA, the CDR3 is TGTGCCAGCAGCCCCGACGGACAGGCCTACAATGAGCAGTTCTTC. Residues: CASSPDGQAYNEQFF. The chain carries TRBV11-3 and TRBJ2-1; 7 nucleotides align to TRBD1. The germline V gene encodes CDR1 SGHNT and CDR2 YENEEA. This CDR3 spans 15 amino acids. Trimming cost V 5 bases and J 2 bases; bases outside gene matches: 6. The full variable domain, rest sourced from reference TRBV11-3 and TRBJ2-1, is EAGVVQSPRYKIIEKKQPVAFWCNPISGHNTLYWYLQNLGQGPELLIRYENEEAVDDSQLPKDRFSAERLKGVDSTLKIQPAELGDSAVYLCASSPDGQAYNEQFFGPGTRLTVL.

The DNA of the CDR3 is TGTGCCACCAGCAGTCGGTTGGGACAGGGGATCTACGAGCAGTACTTC. Translating gives CATSSRLGQGIYEQYF. The chain combines TRBV15 with TRBJ2-7; 10 bases map to TRBD1. The CDR3 is 16 residues long. The germline gives CDR1 LNHNV, CDR2 YYDKDF (reference sequence). Losses at the gene ends were 3 bases for V and 3 bases for J; bases not matched to a gene: 8.

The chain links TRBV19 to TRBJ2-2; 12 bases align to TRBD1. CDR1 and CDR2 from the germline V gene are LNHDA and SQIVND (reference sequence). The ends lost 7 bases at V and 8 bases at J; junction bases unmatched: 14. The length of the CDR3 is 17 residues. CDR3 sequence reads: CASTPLGGQGALGELFF. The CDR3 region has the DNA TGTGCCAGTACCCCCCTGGGGGGACAGGGGGCCTTGGGGGAGCTGTTTTTT.

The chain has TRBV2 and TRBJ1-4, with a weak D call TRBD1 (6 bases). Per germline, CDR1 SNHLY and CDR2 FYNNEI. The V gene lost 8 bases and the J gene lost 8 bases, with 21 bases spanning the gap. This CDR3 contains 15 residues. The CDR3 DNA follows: TGTGCCAGCGGCCTAGGGGGGGGGTTAAAGGAAAAACTGTTTTTT. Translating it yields CASGLGGGLKEKLFF.

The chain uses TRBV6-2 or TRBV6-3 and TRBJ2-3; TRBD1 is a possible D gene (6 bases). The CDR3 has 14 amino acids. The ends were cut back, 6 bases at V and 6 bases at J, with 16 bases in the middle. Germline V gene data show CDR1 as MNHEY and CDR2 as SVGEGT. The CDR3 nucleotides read TGTGCCAGCAGCCAAAGTCTCAGGGGCGATACGCAGTATTTT. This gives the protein CASSQSLRGDTQYF.

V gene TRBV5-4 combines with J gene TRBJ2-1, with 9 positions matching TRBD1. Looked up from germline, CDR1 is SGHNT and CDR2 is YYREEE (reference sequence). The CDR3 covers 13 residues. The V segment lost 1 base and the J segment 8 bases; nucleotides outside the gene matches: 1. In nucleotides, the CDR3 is TGTGCCAGCAGCTTGAGACAGGGGGATGAGCAGTTCTTC. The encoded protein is CASSLRQGDEQFF.

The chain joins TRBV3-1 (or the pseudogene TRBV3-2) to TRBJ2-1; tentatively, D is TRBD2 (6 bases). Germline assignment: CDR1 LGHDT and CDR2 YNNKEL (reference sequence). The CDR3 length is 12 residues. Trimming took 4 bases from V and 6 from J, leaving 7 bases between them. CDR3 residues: CASSRGGNEQFF. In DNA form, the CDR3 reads TGTGCCAGCAGCCGGGGAGGCAATGAGCAGTTCTTC.

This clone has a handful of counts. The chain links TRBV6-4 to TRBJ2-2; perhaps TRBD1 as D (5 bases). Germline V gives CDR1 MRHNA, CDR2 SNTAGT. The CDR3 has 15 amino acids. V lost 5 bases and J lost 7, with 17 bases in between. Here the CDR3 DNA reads TGTGCCAGCAGTACCACAGGAGATCTGGGCGGGGAGCTGTTTTTT. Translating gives CASSTTGDLGGELFF.

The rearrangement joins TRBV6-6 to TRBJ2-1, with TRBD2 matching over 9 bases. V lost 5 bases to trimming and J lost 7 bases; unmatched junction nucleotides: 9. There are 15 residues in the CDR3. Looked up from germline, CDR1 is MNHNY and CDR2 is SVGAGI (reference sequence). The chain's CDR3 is CASSIGGGARNEQFF. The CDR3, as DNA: TGTGCCAGCAGTATAGGCGGGGGGGCCAGGAATGAGCAGTTCTTC.

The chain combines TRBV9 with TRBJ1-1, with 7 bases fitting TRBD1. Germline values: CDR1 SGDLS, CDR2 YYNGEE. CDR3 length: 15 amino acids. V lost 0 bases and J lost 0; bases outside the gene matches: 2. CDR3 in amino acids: CASSVGGQLNTEAFF. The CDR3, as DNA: TGTGCCAGCAGCGTAGGGGGACAGCTGAACACTGAAGCTTTCTTT.